The clone carrying this T cell receptor (beta chain) was seen at least ten times. Its antigen is undetermined. TCRdb used MiXCR to reprocess the RACE reads, holding one entry per CDR3 protein. The data contain around 360,000 distinct CDR3 sequences, over 6% of them singletons. CDR1 and CDR2 (germline): ENHRY, SYGVKD. Trimming at V came to 4 bases and at J to 5 bases, leaving 2 bases not matched to a gene. This CDR3 is built from 13 residues. The data were obtained in a study of human T cells and chemical hapten exposure. Study-level results: Since the donors had alopecia, their immune response may not be the same as that of healthy people.

As for time point: patch test 2, 6 weeks after DPC sensitization. The treatment here: therapeutic diphenylcyclopropenone sensitization with weekly scalp DPC. The specimen comprised whole blood, sampled in connection with sensitization to the hapten diphenylcyclopropenone (DPC). The clonotype originates from a woman aged 18 to 35 with alopecia areata. Some clones in this sample may be carry-over from other donors' samples. This rearrangement joins TRBV10-3 to TRBJ1-1; 9 bases align to TRBD1. The CDR3 here is CAISGTGVTEAFF. The CDR3, as DNA: TGTGCCATCAGTGGGACAGGGGTGACTGAAGCTTTCTTT.